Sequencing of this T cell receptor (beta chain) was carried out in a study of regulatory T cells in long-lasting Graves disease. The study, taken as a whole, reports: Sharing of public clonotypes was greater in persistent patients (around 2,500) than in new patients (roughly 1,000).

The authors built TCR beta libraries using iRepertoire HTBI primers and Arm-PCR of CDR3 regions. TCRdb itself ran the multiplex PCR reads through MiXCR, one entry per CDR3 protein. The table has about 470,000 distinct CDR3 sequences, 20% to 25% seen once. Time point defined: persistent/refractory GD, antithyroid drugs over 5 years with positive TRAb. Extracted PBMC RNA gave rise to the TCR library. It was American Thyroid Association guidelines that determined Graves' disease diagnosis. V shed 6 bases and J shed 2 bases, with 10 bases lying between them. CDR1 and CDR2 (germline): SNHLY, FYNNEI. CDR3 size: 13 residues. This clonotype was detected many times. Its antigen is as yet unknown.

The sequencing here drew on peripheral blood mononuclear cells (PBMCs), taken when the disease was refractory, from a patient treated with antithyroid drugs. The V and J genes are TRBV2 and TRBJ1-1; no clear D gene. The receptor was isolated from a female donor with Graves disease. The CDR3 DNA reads TGTGCCAGCAGAACTTCGGGCAACACTGAAGCTTTCTTT. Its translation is CASRTSGNTEAFF.